Listed here are 12 T cell receptor beta chains from one sample, sequenced in a study of T-cell reconstitution after alpha-beta-depleted transplantation in children. During its preparation, the TCRbeta library received unique molecular identifiers. TCRdb analysed the PCR reads with MiXCR anew, one entry per CDR3 protein. The table has hundreds of thousands of distinct CDR3 sequences, 20% to 30% seen once. Here the sequenced sample was PBMCs, mostly from graft donor cells, taken 360 days after TCRalphabeta/CD19-depleted stem cell transplant. All receptors come from a female patient aged 2-15 years who had a stem cell transplant for congenital amegakaryocytic thrombocytopenia, so the T cells may come from the graft donor.

The J gene is TRBJ2-7, the V gene TRBV6-2 or TRBV6-3; TRBD2 is a possible D gene (5 bases). Deletions cut 0 bases from V and 3 bases from J, with 6 bases between. Germline-derived CDR1 and CDR2 are MNHEY and SVGEGT. The CDR3 consists of 13 residues. CDR3 nucleotides: TGTGCCAGCAGTTACTCTAGCGACTACGAGCAGTACTTC. Translating gives CASSYSSDYEQYF.

The chain employs TRBV27 and TRBJ2-2; the match to TRBD1 covers 9 bases. The germline V gene has CDR1 MNHEY and CDR2 SMNVEV (reference sequence). The CDR3 is 16 residues long. V lost 6 bases, J lost 6 bases, and 11 bases stayed unmatched. CDR3 bases: TGTGCCAGCAGCCCTTACGGGGACAGGGCTCCCGGGGAGCTGTTTTTT. Amino acids: CASSPYGDRAPGELFF.

This clonotype has just a few counts. The rearrangement joins TRBV4-1 to TRBJ2-1, with a possible D match to TRBD2 (6 bases). Per the germline V gene, CDR1 is MGHRA and CDR2 is YSYEKL. CDR3 length equals 16 residues. The V gene lost 1 base and the J gene lost 4 bases, with 14 bases spanning the gap. This chain's CDR3 is CASSQGPLASYNEQFF. The CDR3 DNA reads TGCGCCAGCAGCCAAGGACCCCTAGCGTCTTACAATGAGCAGTTCTTC.

The gene calls are TRBV10-3 and TRBJ2-3; TRBD2 matches 7 bases. The trim removed 0 bases at V and 2 bases at J, leaving 8 bases unmatched. The CDR3 is 17 amino acids. The germline gives CDR1 ENHRY, CDR2 SYGVKD. CDR3 nucleotide sequence: TGTGCCATCAGTGAGTCGAATGGTGGGGGGGTCACAGATACGCAGTATTTT. Protein: CAISESNGGGVTDTQYF.

The table lists this clonotype with many counts. The CDR3 sequence: CSVTRHLEQFF. The CDR3 DNA sequence: TGCAGCGTTACTCGACACCTTGAGCAGTTCTTC. This sequence joins TRBV29-1 and TRBJ2-1; no clear D. Germline V lookup: CDR1 SQVTM, CDR2 ANQGSEA. V lost 5 bases, J lost 9 bases, and 11 bases lay in between. The CDR3 totals 11 residues.

This clonotype was seen only a few times. The gene calls are TRBV24-1 and TRBJ2-1, with 8 bases aligning to TRBD1. This CDR3 is 15 amino acids long. Germline CDR1 KGHDR, CDR2 SFDVKD. Losses at the gene ends were 1 base for V and 7 bases for J; bases not matched to a gene: 5. CDR3 DNA sequence: TGTGCCACCAGTGATTTTTGGACAGGGTTAAATGAGCAGTTCTTC. It yields the protein CATSDFWTGLNEQFF.

The CDR3 bases are TGCAGTGCTAGTGACAGGGGAGGGGGAGATACGCAGTATTTT. Its protein product is CSASDRGGGDTQYF. The rearrangement joins TRBV20-1 to TRBJ2-3; possible D gene TRBD1, 8 bases. This CDR3 is 14 amino acids long. Germline V CDR1 and CDR2: DFQATT, SNEGSKA (reference sequence). The ends were cut back, 3 bases at V and 5 bases at J, with 15 bases in the middle.

This clonotype came up a few times. This chain links TRBV15 with TRBJ2-2; the D gene is possibly TRBD1 (6 bases). Germline CDR1 reads LNHNV; CDR2 reads YYDKDF (reference sequence). V was pared by 9 bases and J by 3 bases, with 14 bases between. The CDR3 loop spans 14 amino acids. CDR3 nucleotides: TGTGCCACTTCACAGGGACCTTACACCGGGGAGCTGTTTTTT. Its protein is CATSQGPYTGELFF.

This clonotype was counted only a few times. This chain connects TRBV6-2 or TRBV6-3 to TRBJ2-7; 14 bases line up with TRBD2. V was pared by 6 bases and J by 4 bases, with 5 bases of the junction left unmatched. Per the germline V gene, CDR1 is MNHEY and CDR2 is SVGEGT. This CDR3 spans 15 amino acids. This CDR3 reads CASRTGTSGSYEQYF. The CDR3 nucleotides read TGTGCCAGCAGAACCGGGACTAGCGGGAGTTACGAGCAGTACTTC.

The CDR3 DNA is TGTGCCAGCAGTTACAGATCCGGCGGGTCCTACGAGCAGTACTTC. The encoded protein is CASSYRSGGSYEQYF. The chain combines TRBV6-5 with TRBJ2-7, with D perhaps TRBD2 (5 bases). The CDR3 has 15 residues. Germline CDR1 reads MNHEY; CDR2 reads SVGAGI. The V gene lost 2 bases and the J gene lost 1 base, with 12 bases spanning the gap.

J is TRBJ2-7 and V is TRBV29-1; tentatively, D is TRBD1 (6 bases). The length of the CDR3 is 14 residues. V shed 0 bases and J shed 3 bases, with 12 bases lying between them. Germline CDR1 SQVTM, CDR2 ANQGSEA. The chain's CDR3 is CSVEEPGHSYEQYF. CDR3 bases: TGCAGCGTTGAAGAACCGGGACACAGCTACGAGCAGTACTTC.

This chain uses TRBV12-3 or TRBV12-4 with TRBJ1-1, with D perhaps TRBD1 (5 bases). V was cut by 6 bases and J by 4 bases, with 9 bases left in between. This CDR3 is built from 12 residues. CDR3 sequence (DNA): TGTGCCAGCAGCTATGGGACCACTGAAGCTTTCTTT. Protein: CASSYGTTEAFF.